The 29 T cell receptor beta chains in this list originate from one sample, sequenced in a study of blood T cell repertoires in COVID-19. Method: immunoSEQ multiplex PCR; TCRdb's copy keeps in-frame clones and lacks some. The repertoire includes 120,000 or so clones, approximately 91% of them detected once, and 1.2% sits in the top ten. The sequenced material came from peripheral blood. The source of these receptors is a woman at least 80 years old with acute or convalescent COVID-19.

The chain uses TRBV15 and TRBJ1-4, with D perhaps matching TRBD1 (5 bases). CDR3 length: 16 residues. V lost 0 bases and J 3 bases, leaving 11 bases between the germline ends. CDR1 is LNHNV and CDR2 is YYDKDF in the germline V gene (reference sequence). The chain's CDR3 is CATSRDAFRANEKLFF. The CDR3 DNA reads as TGTGCCACCAGCAGAGATGCATTCAGGGCTAATGAAAAACTGTTTTTT.

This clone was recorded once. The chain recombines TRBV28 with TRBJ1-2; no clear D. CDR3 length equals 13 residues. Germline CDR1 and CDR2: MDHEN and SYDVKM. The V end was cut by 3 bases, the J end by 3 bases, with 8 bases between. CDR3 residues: CASSFSGYYGYTF. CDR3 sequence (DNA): TGTGCCAGCAGTTTCTCCGGTTACTATGGCTACACCTTC.

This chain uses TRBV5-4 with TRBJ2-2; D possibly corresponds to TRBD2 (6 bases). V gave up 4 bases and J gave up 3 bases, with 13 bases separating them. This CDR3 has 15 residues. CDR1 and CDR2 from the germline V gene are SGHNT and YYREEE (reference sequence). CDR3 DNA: TGTGCCAGCAGCCCCCGGAGGGGCGACACCGGGGAGCTGTTTTTT. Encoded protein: CASSPRRGDTGELFF.

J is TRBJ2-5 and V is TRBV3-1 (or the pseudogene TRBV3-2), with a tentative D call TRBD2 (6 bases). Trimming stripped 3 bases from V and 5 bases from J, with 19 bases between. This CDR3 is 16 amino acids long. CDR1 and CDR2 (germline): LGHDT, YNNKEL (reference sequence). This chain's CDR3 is CASSHRRIVAAETQYF. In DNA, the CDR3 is TGTGCCAGCAGCCACAGGAGGATCGTAGCGGCCGAGACCCAGTACTTC.

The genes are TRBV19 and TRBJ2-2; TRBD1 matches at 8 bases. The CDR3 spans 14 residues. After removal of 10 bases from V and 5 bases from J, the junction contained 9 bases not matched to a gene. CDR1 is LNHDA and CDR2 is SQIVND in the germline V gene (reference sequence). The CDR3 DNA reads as TGTGCCACTAACGACAGGGGTCGGACCGGGGAGCTGTTTTTT. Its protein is CATNDRGRTGELFF. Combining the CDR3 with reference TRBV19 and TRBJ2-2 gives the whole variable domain DGGITQSPKYLFRKEGQNVTLSCEQNLNHDAMYWYRQDPGQGLRLIYYSQIVNDFQKGDIAEGYSVSREKKESFPLTVTSAQKNPTAFYLCATNDRGRTGELFFGEGSRLTVL.

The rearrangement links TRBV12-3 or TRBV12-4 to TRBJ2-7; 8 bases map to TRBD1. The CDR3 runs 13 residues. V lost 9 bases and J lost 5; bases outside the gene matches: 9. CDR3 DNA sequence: TGTGCCAGTTCGCCGACAGGGGACCACGAGCAGTACTTC. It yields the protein CASSPTGDHEQYF.

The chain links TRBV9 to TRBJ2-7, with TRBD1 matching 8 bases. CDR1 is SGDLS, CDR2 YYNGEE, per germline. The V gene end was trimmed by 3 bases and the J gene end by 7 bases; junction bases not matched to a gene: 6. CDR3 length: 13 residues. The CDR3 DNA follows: TGTGCCAGCAGCGGGCGACAGGGGTTGGAGCAGTACTTC. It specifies CASSGRQGLEQYF.

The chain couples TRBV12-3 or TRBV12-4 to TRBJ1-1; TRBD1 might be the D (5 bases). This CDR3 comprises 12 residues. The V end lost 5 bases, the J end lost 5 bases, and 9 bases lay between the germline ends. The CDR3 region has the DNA TGTGCCAGCAGTAGTAGACAGACTGAAGCTTTCTTT. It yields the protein CASSSRQTEAFF.

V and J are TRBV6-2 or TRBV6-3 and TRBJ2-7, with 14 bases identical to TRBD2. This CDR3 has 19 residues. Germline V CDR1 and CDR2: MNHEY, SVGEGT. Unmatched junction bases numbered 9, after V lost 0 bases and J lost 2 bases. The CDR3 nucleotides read TGTGCCAGCAGTTACTCTCGCGGGACTAGCGGGGGCTATACCTACGAGCAGTACTTC. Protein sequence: CASSYSRGTSGGYTYEQYF.

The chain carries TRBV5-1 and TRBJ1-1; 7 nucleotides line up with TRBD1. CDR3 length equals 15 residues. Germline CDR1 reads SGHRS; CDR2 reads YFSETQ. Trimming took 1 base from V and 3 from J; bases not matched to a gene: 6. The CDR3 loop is CASSLTGVRDTEAFF. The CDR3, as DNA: TGCGCCAGCAGCTTGACAGGGGTCCGAGACACTGAAGCTTTCTTT.

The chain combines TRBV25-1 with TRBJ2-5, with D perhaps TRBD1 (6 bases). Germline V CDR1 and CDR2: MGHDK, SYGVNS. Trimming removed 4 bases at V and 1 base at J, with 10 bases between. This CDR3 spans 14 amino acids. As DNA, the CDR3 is TGTGCCAGCAGTGTCCCAGGGGTCCAAGAGACCCAGTACTTC. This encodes CASSVPGVQETQYF.

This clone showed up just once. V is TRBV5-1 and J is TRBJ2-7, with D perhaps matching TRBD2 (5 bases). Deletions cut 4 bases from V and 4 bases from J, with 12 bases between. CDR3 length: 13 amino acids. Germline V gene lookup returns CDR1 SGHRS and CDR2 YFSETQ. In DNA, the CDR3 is TGCGCCAGCAGCATCGGACTTAATTACGAGCAGTACTTC. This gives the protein CASSIGLNYEQYF.

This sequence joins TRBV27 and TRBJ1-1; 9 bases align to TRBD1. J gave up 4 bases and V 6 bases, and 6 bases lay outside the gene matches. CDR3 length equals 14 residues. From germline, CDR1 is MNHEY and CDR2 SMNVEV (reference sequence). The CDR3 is CASRRTGEITEAFF. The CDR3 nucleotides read TGTGCCAGCAGGAGGACAGGGGAGATCACTGAAGCTTTCTTT.

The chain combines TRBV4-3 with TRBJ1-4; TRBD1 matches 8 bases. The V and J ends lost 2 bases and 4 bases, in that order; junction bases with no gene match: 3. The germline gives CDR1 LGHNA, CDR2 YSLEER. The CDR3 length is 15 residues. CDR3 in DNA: TGCGCCAGCAGCCAACTGACAGGGGTTAATGAAAAACTGTTTTTT. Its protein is CASSQLTGVNEKLFF.

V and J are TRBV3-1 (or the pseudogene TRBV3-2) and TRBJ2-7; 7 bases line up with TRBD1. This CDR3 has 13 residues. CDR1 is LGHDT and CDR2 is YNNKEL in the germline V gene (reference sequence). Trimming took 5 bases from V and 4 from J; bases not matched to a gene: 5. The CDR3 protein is CASSRGQFYEQYF. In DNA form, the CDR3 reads TGTGCCAGCAGCAGGGGACAGTTTTACGAGCAGTACTTC.

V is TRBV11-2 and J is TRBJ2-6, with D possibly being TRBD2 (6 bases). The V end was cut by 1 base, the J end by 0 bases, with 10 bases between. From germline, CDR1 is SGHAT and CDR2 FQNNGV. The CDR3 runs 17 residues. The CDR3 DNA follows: TGTGCCAGCAGCTTAGCGGTGCGGGACTCTGGGGCCAACGTCCTGACTTTC. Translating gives CASSLAVRDSGANVLTF.

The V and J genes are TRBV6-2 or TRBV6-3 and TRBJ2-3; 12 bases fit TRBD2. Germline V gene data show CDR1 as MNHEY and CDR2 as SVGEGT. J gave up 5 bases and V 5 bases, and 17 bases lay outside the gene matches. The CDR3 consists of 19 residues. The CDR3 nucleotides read TGTGCCAGCAGTGCAACCCGGACTAGCGGGACCCTCCGGGGAGATACGCAGTATTTT. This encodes CASSATRTSGTLRGDTQYF.

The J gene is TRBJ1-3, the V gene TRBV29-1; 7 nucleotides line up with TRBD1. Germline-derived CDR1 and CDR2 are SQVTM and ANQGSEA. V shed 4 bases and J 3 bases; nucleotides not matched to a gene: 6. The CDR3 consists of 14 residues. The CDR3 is CSVVEGAGGNTIYF. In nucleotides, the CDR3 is TGCAGCGTTGTTGAGGGGGCAGGTGGAAACACCATATATTTT. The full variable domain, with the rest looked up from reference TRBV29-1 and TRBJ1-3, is SAVISQKPSRDICQRGTSLTIQCQVDSQVTMMFWYRQQPGQSLTLIATANQGSEATYESGFVIDKFPISRPNLTFSTLTVSNMSPEDSSIYLCSVVEGAGGNTIYFGEGSWLTVV.

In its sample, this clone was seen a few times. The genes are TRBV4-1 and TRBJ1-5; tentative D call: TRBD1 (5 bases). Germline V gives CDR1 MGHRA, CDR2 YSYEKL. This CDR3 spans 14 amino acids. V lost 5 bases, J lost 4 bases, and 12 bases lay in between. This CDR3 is CASSGGTLNQPQHF. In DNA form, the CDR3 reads TGCGCCAGCAGCGGGGGGACCTTAAATCAGCCCCAGCATTTT.

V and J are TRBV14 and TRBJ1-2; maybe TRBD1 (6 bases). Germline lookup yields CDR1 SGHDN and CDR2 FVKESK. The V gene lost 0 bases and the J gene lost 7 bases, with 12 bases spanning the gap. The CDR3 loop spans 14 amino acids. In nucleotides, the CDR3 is TGTGCCAGCAGCCAAGATTTCTTAGGGGGTGGCTACACCTTC. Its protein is CASSQDFLGGGYTF.

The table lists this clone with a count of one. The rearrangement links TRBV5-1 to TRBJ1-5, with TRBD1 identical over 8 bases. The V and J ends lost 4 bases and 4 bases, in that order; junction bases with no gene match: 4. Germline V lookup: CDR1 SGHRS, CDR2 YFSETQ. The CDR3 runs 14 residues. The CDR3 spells CASSIGTGNQPQHF. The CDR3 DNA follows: TGCGCCAGCAGCATAGGGACAGGTAATCAGCCCCAGCATTTT.

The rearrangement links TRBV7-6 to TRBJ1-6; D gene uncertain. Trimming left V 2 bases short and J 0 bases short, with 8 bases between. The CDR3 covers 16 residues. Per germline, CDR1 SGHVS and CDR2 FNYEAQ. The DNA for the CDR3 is TGTGCCAGCAGCTTAACAGTCAGCTCCTATAATTCACCCCTCCACTTT. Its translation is CASSLTVSSYNSPLHF.

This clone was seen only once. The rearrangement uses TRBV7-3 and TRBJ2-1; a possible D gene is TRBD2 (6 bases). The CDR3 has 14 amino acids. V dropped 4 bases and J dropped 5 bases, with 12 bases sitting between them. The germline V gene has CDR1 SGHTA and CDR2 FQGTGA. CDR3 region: CASSYGSVDNEQFF. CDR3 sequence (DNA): TGTGCCAGCAGCTACGGGAGCGTAGACAATGAGCAGTTCTTC.

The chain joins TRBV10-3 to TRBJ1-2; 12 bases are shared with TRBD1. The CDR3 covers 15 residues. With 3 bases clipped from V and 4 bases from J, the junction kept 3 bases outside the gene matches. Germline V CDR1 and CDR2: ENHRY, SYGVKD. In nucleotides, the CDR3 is TGTGCCATCAGTGACGGGACAGGGGGCGCCTATGGCTACACCTTC. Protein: CAISDGTGGAYGYTF.

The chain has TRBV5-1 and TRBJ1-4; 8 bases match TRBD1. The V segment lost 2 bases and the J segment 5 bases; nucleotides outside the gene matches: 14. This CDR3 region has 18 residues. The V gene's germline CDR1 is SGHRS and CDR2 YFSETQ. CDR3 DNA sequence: TGCGCCAGCAGCTTTGGTCAGGGGGCTAACACTATAAATGAAAAACTGTTTTTT. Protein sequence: CASSFGQGANTINEKLFF. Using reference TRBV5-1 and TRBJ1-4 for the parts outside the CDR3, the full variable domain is KAGVTQTPRYLIKTRGQQVTLSCSPISGHRSVSWYQQTPGQGLQFLFEYFSETQRNKGNFPGRFSGRQFSNSRSEMNVSTLELGDSALYLCASSFGQGANTINEKLFFGSGTQLSVL.

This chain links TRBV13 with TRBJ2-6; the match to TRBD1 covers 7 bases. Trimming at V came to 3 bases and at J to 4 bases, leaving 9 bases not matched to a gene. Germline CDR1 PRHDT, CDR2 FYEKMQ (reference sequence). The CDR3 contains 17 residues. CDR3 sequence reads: CASSFGTAYTGANVLTF. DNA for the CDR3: TGTGCCAGCAGCTTCGGGACAGCCTATACCGGGGCCAACGTCCTGACTTTC.

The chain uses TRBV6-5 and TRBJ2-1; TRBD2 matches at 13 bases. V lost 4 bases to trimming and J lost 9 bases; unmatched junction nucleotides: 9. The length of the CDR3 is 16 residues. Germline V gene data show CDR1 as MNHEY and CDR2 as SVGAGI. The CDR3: CASSSGLAGVMSEQFF. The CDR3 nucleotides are TGTGCCAGCAGTTCCGGACTAGCGGGAGTAATGAGTGAGCAGTTCTTC.

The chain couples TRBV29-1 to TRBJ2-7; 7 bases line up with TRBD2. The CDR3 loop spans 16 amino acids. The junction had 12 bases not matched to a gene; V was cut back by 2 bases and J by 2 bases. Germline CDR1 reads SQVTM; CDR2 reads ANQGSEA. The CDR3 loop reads CSVEQIKAGKPYEQYF. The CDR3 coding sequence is TGCAGCGTTGAACAAATAAAAGCGGGGAAACCCTACGAGCAGTACTTC.

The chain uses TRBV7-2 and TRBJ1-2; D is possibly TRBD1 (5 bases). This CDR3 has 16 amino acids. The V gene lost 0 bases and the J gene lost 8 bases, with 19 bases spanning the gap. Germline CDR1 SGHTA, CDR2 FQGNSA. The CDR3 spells CASSLASQNTGAGYTF. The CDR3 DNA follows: TGTGCCAGCAGCTTAGCCTCGCAAAATACAGGTGCCGGCTACACCTTC. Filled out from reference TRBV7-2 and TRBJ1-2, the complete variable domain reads GAGVSQSPSNKVTEKGKDVELRCDPISGHTALYWYRQSLGQGLEFLIYFQGNSAPDKSGLPSDRFSAERTGGSVSTLTIQRTQQEDSAVYLCASSLASQNTGAGYTFGSGTRLTVV.